Only one count was recorded for the clone carrying this TCR beta chain. This record belongs to a study of blood T cell repertoires in COVID-19. In the study overall: Collection of acute and convalescent COVID-19 samples took place in the United States, Italy and Spain. T cells, B-cell-depleted T cells, or PBMCs provided the cDNA or gDNA that served as material.

Authors' methods: Nucleated cell counts were estimated from reference gene primer amplification. Clones were sequenced by immunoSEQ multiplex PCR, and TCRdb holds only the in-frame ones, with some missing. Clone size and V and J calls were adopted from that table, with D and trimming inferred from the DNA. The sample includes 250,000 to 300,000 clones, about 88% of them seen just once. Germline-derived CDR1 and CDR2 are MNHEY and SVGAGI. This CDR3 has 14 residues. Trimming left V 10 bases short and J 4 bases short, with 20 bases between. The sequenced material came from peripheral blood. This clonotype originated in a man between 18 and 35 years old with active or convalescent COVID-19. The chain is built from TRBV6-5 and TRBJ2-7; maybe TRBD2 (5 bases). CDR3 sequence reads: CATTERGPPYEQYF. The DNA for the CDR3 is TGTGCCACCACCGAACGGGGTCCCCCATACGAGCAGTACTTC.